Listed here are 15 T cell receptor beta chains from one sample, sequenced in a study of immune characterization of retroperitoneal liposarcoma. TCRdb re-derived calls from the PCR reads in MiXCR, one entry per CDR3 protein. The top ten hold 6.5% to 8.5% of the sample, which has more than 10,000 distinct CDR3 sequences, roughly a quarter seen once. Sequencing was done on a sample of tumor tissue. The receptors derive from a male donor with retroperitoneal liposarcoma.

This clonotype has a count of ten or more. V is TRBV6-1 and J is TRBJ2-1; possibly TRBD1 for D (5 bases). This CDR3 is built from 12 residues. Germline CDR1 is MNHNS and CDR2 is SASEGT. The V gene lost 8 bases and the J gene lost 10 bases, with 15 bases spanning the gap. The DNA of the CDR3 is TGTGCCAGCCGGACGGACACCTACGAGCAGTTCTTC. It specifies CASRTDTYEQFF.

The chain carries TRBV6-1 and TRBJ1-1, with D unresolved. V was cut by 0 bases and J by 6 bases, with 11 bases left in between. Germline CDR1 MNHNS, CDR2 SASEGT. The CDR3 runs 14 residues. The CDR3 region is CASSEALGRAEAFF. In DNA form, the CDR3 reads TGTGCCAGCAGTGAAGCGCTTGGACGGGCTGAAGCTTTCTTT.

This clonotype was detected only once. CDR3 DNA: TGTGCCAGTAGCTCAGTAGGGCCTGGGGCCAACGTCCTGACTTTC. As protein: CASSSVGPGANVLTF. V usage is TRBV6-5 and J usage is TRBJ2-6; D is undetermined. V dropped 9 bases and J dropped 2 bases, with 14 bases sitting between them. This CDR3 contains 15 residues. Germline CDR1 and CDR2: MNHEY and SVGAGI.

There are a few counts of this clonotype. V is TRBV11-3 and J is TRBJ2-1; the D gene could be TRBD1 or TRBD2 (5 bases each). Trimming left V 5 bases short and J 10 bases short, with 18 bases between. This CDR3 spans 14 amino acids. Germline V gene sequence: CDR1 SGHNT, CDR2 YENEEA. This CDR3 is CASSPPWDPYEQFF. CDR3 in DNA: TGTGCCAGCAGCCCCCCCTGGGACCCCTACGAGCAGTTCTTC.

By share of the sample, this clonotype is medium-sized (0.01 to 0.1%). The chain carries TRBV11-2 and TRBJ2-3, with TRBD1 identical over 12 bases. The CDR3 length is 18 residues. Germline values: CDR1 SGHAT, CDR2 FQNNGV. With 5 bases clipped from V and 2 bases from J, the junction kept 11 bases outside the gene matches. CDR3 DNA sequence: TGTGCCAGCAGCGGTCCGGGACAGGGGGCGCGATACACAGATACGCAGTATTTT. Amino acids: CASSGPGQGARYTDTQYF.

This clonotype showed up just a few times. The chain links TRBV11-2 to TRBJ2-1; D remains ambiguous. TRBJ2-5 explains the end of the DNA better; the J call may be wrong. Germline V CDR1 and CDR2: SGHAT, FQNNGV. The CDR3 is 14 amino acids. CDR3 coding DNA: TGTGCCAGCAGCCAATTGGACGGGCAAGAGACCCAGTACTTC. Residues: CASSQLDGQETQYF.

A few counts support this clonotype. The chain couples TRBV6-1 to TRBJ2-1; D possibly uses TRBD1 or TRBD2 (7 bases each). CDR1 MNHNS and CDR2 SASEGT come from the germline V gene. V was cut by 5 bases and J by 8 bases, with 22 bases left in between. The CDR3 length is 16 residues. The CDR3 loop is CASSLAGGDSLDEQFF. As DNA, the CDR3 is TGTGCCAGCAGTCTAGCAGGGGGGGACTCCTTGGATGAGCAGTTCTTC.

The table lists this clonotype with many counts. The gene calls are TRBV27 and TRBJ1-1; D not certain. V was trimmed by 4 bases and J by 0 bases, leaving 6 bases between them. Germline loops: CDR1 MNHEY, CDR2 SMNVEV (reference sequence). The CDR3 has 13 residues. In DNA, the CDR3 is TGTGCCAGCAGTTCATGGGTGAACACTGAAGCTTTCTTT. Translating gives CASSSWVNTEAFF.

There are a few counts of this clonotype. The V gene is TRBV11-3, the J gene TRBJ2-1; 9 nucleotides match TRBD2. The CDR3 is made up of 16 amino acids. Germline V CDR1 and CDR2: SGHNT, YENEEA. Trimming took 1 base from V and 13 from J; bases not matched to a gene: 14. The CDR3 spells CASSLVVREGRETQFF. The CDR3 DNA is TGTGCCAGCAGCTTAGTTGTGCGGGAGGGCCGAGAGACCCAGTTCTTC. The variable domain in full, with the rest retrieved from reference TRBV11-3 and TRBJ2-1, is EAGVVQSPRYKIIEKKQPVAFWCNPISGHNTLYWYLQNLGQGPELLIRYENEEAVDDSQLPKDRFSAERLKGVDSTLKIQPAELGDSAVYLCASSLVVREGRETQFFGPGTRLTVL.

This clonotype is labeled medium-sized. V usage is TRBV6-1 and J usage is TRBJ2-1; D remains ambiguous. V lost 1 base to trimming and J lost 10 bases, with 8 bases between them. Germline loops: CDR1 MNHNS, CDR2 SASEGT. The CDR3 is 12 amino acids. CDR3 amino acids: CASSEVSYEQFF. The CDR3 DNA reads as TGTGCCAGCAGTGAAGTGTCCTACGAGCAGTTCTTC.

This clonotype was found many times. The chain joins TRBV6-6 to TRBJ2-1; D is uncertain. There are 13 residues in the CDR3. Germline CDR1 reads MNHNY; CDR2 reads SVGAGI (reference sequence). Trimming shortened V by 0 bases and J by 10 bases, and 10 bases separated the two germline ends. Here the CDR3 reads CASSYSRSIEQFF. The CDR3 DNA reads TGTGCCAGCAGTTACTCACGGTCAATAGAGCAGTTCTTC.

The chain employs TRBV6-8 and TRBJ2-4; TRBD1 might be the D (6 bases). The length of the CDR3 is 14 residues. CDR1 and CDR2 (germline): MNHGY, SAAAGT. The ends were cut back, 7 bases at V and 13 bases at J, with 23 bases in the middle. CDR3 region: CASTRDISNNEQYF. In DNA form, the CDR3 reads TGTGCCAGCACCAGGGACATTAGTAACAATGAGCAGTACTTC.

The chain has TRBV10-1 and TRBJ2-1, with 8 bases that match TRBD1. The CDR3 extends over 13 amino acids. The germline V gene encodes CDR1 WNHNN and CDR2 SYGVQD (reference sequence). V shed 4 bases and J 5 bases; nucleotides not matched to a gene: 1. The CDR3, as DNA: TGCGCCAGCAGTGGGACAGGGAACAATGAGCAGTTCTTC. It specifies CASSGTGNNEQFF.

The rearrangement links TRBV6-4 to TRBJ1-1, with D possibly being TRBD1 (5 bases). The V end lost 3 bases, the J end lost 5 bases, and 10 bases lay between the germline ends. The CDR3 is 13 residues long. Per germline, CDR1 MRHNA and CDR2 SNTAGT. The CDR3 sequence: CASSEGERTEAFF. CDR3 coding DNA: TGTGCCAGCAGTGAGGGGGAGAGGACTGAAGCTTTCTTT.

This clonotype is medium-sized by share. CDR3 amino acids: CASTRQGPYNEQFF. DNA of the CDR3: TGTGCCAGCACCCGACAGGGACCCTACAATGAGCAGTTCTTC. The chain couples TRBV6-1 to TRBJ2-1; 7 bases map to TRBD1. CDR3 length: 14 residues. Germline trimming cut 7 bases from V and 2 bases from J; bases unmatched to any gene: 5. Germline loops: CDR1 MNHNS, CDR2 SASEGT.